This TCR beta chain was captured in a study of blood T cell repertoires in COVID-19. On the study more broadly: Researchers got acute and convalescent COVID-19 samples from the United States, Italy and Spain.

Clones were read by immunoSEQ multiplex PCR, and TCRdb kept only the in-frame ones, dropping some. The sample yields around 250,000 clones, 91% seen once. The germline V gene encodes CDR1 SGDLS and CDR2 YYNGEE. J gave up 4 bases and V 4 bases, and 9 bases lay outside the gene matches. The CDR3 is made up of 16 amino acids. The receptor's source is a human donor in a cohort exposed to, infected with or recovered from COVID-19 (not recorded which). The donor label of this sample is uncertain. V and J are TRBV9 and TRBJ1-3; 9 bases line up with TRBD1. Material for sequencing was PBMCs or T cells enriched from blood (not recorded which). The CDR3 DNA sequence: TGTGCCAGCAGCCCACGGACAGGGGTGTGGGGAAACACCATATATTTT. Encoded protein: CASSPRTGVWGNTIYF.